This T cell receptor beta chain was profiled in a study of CD8 T cells in Susac syndrome. Study results and limitations: In its TCR sequencing and HLA analysis, the study acknowledged that the number of individuals was relatively small.

Comments on this clonotype: Its target is unknown.

Sequencing of TCR beta was undertaken in CD8+ and CD4+ T cells derived from blood. Controls were healthy donors chosen to match patients in age and sex. The germline gives CDR1 SEHNR, CDR2 FQNEAQ (reference sequence). The CDR3 spans 14 residues. V lost 4 bases to trimming and J lost 6 bases; unmatched junction nucleotides: 3. RNA in amounts of about 0.45 to 1 ug was reverse transcribed with random hexamers. With immunoSEQ multiplex PCR, TCR beta CDR3 was amplified across 54 Vbeta and 13 Jbeta. TCRdb recomputed calls from the immunoSEQ multiplex PCR reads with MiXCR, one row per CDR3 protein. Of over 95,000 distinct CDR3 sequences in the sample, 92% were seen once.

The rearrangement joins TRBV7-9 to TRBJ1-6, with TRBD1 matching over 7 bases. This receptor was obtained from a human donor in good health. Source material: CD8+ T cells from PBMCs. The CDR3, as DNA: TGTGCCAGCAGCTGGGGGACAGCTAATTCACCCCTCCACTTT. This gives the protein CASSWGTANSPLHF.